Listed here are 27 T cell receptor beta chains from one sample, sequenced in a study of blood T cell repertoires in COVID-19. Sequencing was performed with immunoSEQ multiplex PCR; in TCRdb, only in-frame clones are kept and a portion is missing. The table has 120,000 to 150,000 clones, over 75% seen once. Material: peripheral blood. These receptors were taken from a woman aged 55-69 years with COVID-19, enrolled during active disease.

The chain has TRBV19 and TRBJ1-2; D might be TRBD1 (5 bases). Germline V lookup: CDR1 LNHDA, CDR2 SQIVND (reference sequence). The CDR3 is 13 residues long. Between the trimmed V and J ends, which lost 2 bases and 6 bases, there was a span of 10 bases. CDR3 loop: CASSILTVDGYTF. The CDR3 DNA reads TGTGCCAGTAGTATACTGACAGTCGATGGCTACACCTTC.

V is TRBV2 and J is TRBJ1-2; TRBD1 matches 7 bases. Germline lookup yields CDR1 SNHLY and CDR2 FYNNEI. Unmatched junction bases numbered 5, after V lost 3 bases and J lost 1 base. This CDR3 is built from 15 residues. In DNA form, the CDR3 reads TGTGCCAGCAGTGATGACAGGGACCGTAACTATGGCTACACCTTC. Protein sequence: CASSDDRDRNYGYTF. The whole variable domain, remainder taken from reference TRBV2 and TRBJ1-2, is EPEVTQTPSHQVTQMGQEVILRCVPISNHLYFYWYRQILGQKVEFLVSFYNNEISEKSEIFDDQFSVERPDGSNFTLKIRSTKLEDSAMYFCASSDDRDRNYGYTFGSGTRLTVV.

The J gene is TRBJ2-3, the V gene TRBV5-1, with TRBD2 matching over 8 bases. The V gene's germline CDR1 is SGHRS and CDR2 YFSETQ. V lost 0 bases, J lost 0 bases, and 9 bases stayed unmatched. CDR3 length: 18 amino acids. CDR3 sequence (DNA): TGCGCCAGCAGCTTGGAAGGGCTAGCGGGTACTAGCACAGATACGCAGTATTTT. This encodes CASSLEGLAGTSTDTQYF.

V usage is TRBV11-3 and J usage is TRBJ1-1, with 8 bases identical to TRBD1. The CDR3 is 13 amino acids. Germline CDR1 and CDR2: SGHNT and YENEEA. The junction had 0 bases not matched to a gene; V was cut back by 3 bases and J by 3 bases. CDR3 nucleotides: TGTGCCAGCAGCTTGGACAGGGACACTGAAGCTTTCTTT. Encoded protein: CASSLDRDTEAFF.

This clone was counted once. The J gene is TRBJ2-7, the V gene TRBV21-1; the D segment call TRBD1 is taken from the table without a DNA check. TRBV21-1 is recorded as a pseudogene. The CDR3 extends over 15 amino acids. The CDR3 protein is CASSTTGGVRYEQYF. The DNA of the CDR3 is TGTGCCAGCAGCACTACAGGGGGGGTTAGGTACGAGCAGTACTTC.

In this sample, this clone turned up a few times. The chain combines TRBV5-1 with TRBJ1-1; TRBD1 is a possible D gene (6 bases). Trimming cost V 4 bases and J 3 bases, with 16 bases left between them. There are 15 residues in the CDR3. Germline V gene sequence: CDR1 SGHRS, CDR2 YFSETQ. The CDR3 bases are TGCGCCAGCAGCCGGGCAGGGGTCGGTGACACTGAAGCTTTCTTT. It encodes CASSRAGVGDTEAFF.

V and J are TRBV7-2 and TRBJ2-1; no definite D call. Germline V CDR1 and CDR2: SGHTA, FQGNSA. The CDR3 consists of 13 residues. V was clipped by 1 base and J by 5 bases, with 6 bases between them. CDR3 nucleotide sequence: TGTGCCAGCAGCTTAGTCACAAACAATGAGCAGTTCTTC. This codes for CASSLVTNNEQFF.

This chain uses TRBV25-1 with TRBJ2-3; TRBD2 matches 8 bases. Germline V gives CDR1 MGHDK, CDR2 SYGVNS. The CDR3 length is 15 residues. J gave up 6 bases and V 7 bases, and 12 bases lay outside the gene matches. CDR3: CASTLPGLDSDTQYF. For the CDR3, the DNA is TGTGCCAGCACCCTACCGGGACTAGACTCCGATACGCAGTATTTT.

CDR3 sequence (DNA): TGTGCCAGCAGCACGGAACAGGGGGCGGGTGAAAAACTGTTTTTT. Its translation is CASSTEQGAGEKLFF. The chain couples TRBV5-4 to TRBJ1-4; TRBD1 aligns across 9 bases. The germline gives CDR1 SGHNT, CDR2 YYREEE (reference sequence). J gave up 7 bases and V 4 bases, and 8 bases lay outside the gene matches. CDR3 length: 15 amino acids.

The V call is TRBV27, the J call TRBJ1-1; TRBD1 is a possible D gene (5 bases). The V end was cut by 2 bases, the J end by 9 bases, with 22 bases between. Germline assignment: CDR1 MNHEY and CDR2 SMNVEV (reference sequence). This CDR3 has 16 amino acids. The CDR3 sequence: CASSLQGAIGPGKAFF. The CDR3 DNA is TGTGCCAGCAGTTTACAGGGCGCAATAGGCCCTGGTAAAGCTTTCTTT.

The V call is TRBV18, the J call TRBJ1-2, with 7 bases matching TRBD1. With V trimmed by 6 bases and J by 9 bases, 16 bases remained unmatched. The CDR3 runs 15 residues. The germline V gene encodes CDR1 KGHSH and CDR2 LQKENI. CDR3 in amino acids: CASSQGDGVGGSYTF. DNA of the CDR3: TGTGCCAGCTCCCAGGGGGACGGAGTCGGGGGAAGCTACACCTTC.

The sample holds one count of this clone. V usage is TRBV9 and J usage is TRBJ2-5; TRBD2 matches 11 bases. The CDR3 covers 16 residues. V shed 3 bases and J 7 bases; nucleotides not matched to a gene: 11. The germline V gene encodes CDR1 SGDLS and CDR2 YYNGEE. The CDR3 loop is CASSGATSGDTGTQYF. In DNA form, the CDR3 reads TGTGCCAGCAGCGGGGCGACTAGCGGGGACACGGGGACCCAGTACTTC.

DNA for the CDR3: TGCGCCAGCAGCCCCGCGAGAGGAAATATAGACTACACCTTC. Protein sequence: CASSPARGNIDYTF. The V call is TRBV5-1, the J call TRBJ1-2; D uncertain. The CDR3 length is 14 residues. The V and J ends lost 4 bases and 10 bases respectively, with 20 bases between them. Germline CDR1 reads SGHRS; CDR2 reads YFSETQ.

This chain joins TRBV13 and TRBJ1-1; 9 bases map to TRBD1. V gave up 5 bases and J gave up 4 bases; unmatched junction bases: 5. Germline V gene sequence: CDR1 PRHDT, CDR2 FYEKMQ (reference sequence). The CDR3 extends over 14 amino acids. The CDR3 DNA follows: TGTGCCAGCAGCGACGGACAGGGGCGCACTGAAGCTTTCTTT. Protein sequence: CASSDGQGRTEAFF.

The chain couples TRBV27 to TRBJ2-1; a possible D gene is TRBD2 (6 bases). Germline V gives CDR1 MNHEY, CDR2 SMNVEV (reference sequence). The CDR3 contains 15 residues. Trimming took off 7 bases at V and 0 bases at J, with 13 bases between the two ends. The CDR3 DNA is TGTGCCAGCATCTCCGGGGGTGGCTCCTACAATGAGCAGTTCTTC. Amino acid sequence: CASISGGGSYNEQFF.

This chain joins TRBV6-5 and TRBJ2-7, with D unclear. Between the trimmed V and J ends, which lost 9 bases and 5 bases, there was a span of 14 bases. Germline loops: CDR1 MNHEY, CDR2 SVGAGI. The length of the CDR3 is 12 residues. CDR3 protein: CASSLGLHEQYF. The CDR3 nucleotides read TGTGCCAGTTCCCTCGGGTTGCACGAGCAGTACTTC.

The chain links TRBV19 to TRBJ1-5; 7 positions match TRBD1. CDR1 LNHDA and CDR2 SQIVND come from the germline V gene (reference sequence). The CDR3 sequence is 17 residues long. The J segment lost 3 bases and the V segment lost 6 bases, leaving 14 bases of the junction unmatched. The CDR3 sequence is CASSPSRDSHFNQPQHF. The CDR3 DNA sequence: TGTGCCAGTAGCCCGAGCCGGGACAGCCACTTCAATCAGCCCCAGCATTTT.

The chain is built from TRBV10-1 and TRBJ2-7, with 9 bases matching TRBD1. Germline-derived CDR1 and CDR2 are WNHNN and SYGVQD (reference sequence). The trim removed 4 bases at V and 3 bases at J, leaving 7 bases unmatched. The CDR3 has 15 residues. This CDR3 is CASSATGTGFYEQYF. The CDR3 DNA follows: TGCGCCAGCAGTGCAACCGGGACAGGGTTCTACGAGCAGTACTTC.

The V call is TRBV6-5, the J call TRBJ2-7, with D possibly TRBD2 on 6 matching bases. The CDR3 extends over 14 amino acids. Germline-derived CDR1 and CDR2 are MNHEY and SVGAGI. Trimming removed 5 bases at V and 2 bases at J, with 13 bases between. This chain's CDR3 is CASSIRDSTYEQYF. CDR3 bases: TGTGCCAGCAGTATCCGGGACTCCACCTACGAGCAGTACTTC.

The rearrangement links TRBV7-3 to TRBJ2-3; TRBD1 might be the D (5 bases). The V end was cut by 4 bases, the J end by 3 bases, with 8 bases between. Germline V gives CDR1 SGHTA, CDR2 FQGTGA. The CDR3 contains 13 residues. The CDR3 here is CASSSRQTDTQYF. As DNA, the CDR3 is TGTGCCAGCAGCTCCCGACAGACAGATACGCAGTATTTT.

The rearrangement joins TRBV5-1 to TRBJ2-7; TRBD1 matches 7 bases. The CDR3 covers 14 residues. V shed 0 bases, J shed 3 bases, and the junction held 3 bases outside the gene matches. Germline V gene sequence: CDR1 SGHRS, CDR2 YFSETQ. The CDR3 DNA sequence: TGCGCCAGCAGCTTGGAAGGGGGCGGCTACGAGCAGTACTTC. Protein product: CASSLEGGGYEQYF.

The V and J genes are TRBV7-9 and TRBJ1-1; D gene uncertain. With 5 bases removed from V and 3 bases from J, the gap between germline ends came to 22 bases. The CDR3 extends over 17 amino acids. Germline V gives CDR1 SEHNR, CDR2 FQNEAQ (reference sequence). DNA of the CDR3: TGTGCCAGCAGCCCAAGAGGTTTTACTGTGGGTTACACTGAAGCTTTCTTT. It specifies CASSPRGFTVGYTEAFF.

The CDR3 bases are TGTGCCAGTAGTATAGATGAGCGGGGTGAAGCTTTCTTT. Encoded protein: CASSIDERGEAFF. The chain joins TRBV19 to TRBJ1-1; D is unresolved. In germline, CDR1 is LNHDA, CDR2 SQIVND (reference sequence). CDR3 length equals 13 residues. V lost 0 bases and J 7 bases, leaving 9 bases between the germline ends.

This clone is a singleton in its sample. CDR3 DNA: TGCGCCAGCAGTGAGGCCAGACAGGGGGCCAACGAGCAGTACTTC. Amino acids: CASSEARQGANEQYF. The gene calls are TRBV10-1 and TRBJ2-7; TRBD1 matches 10 bases. With 2 bases clipped from V and 5 bases from J, the junction kept 6 bases outside the gene matches. This CDR3 comprises 15 residues. Germline V gene sequence: CDR1 WNHNN, CDR2 SYGVQD (reference sequence).

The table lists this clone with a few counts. The CDR3 DNA is TGTGCCAGCAGCCAACCTGGGGGTAGCGGGGTTGGGTCCTACAATGAGCAGTTCTTC. Protein sequence: CASSQPGGSGVGSYNEQFF. The chain combines TRBV4-2 with TRBJ2-1, with TRBD2 matching over 8 bases. The germline CDR1 and CDR2 sequences are LGHNA and YNFKEQ. V shed 2 bases and J 1 base; nucleotides not matched to a gene: 13. This CDR3 spans 19 amino acids.

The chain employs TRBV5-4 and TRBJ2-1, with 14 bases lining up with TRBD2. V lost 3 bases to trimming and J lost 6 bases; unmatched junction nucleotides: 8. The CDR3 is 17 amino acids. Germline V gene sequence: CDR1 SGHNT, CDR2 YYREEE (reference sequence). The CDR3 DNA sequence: TGTGCCAGCAGCTCCGGGACTAGCGGGGGCCCTAGCAATGAGCAGTTCTTC. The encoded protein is CASSSGTSGGPSNEQFF.

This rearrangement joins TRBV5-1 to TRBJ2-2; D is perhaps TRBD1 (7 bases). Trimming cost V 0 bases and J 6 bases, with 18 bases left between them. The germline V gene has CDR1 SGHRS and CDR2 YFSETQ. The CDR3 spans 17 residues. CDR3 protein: CASSLASGQEGAGELFF. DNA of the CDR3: TGCGCCAGCAGCTTGGCGTCCGGACAGGAGGGGGCCGGGGAGCTGTTTTTT.